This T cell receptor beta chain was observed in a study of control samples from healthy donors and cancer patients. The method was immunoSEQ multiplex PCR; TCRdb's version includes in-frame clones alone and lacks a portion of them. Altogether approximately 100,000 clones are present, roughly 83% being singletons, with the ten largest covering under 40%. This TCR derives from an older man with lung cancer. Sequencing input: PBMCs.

The CDR3 DNA reads as TGTGCCAGCGCAGGACTAGCGGGGGGGACAGATACGCAGTATTTT. This sequence encodes CASAGLAGGTDTQYF. The genes are TRBV6-5 and TRBJ2-3; 15 nucleotides align to TRBD2. The CDR3 extends over 15 amino acids. Germline-derived CDR1 and CDR2 are MNHEY and SVGAGI. With V trimmed by 8 bases and J by 3 bases, 3 bases remained unmatched.